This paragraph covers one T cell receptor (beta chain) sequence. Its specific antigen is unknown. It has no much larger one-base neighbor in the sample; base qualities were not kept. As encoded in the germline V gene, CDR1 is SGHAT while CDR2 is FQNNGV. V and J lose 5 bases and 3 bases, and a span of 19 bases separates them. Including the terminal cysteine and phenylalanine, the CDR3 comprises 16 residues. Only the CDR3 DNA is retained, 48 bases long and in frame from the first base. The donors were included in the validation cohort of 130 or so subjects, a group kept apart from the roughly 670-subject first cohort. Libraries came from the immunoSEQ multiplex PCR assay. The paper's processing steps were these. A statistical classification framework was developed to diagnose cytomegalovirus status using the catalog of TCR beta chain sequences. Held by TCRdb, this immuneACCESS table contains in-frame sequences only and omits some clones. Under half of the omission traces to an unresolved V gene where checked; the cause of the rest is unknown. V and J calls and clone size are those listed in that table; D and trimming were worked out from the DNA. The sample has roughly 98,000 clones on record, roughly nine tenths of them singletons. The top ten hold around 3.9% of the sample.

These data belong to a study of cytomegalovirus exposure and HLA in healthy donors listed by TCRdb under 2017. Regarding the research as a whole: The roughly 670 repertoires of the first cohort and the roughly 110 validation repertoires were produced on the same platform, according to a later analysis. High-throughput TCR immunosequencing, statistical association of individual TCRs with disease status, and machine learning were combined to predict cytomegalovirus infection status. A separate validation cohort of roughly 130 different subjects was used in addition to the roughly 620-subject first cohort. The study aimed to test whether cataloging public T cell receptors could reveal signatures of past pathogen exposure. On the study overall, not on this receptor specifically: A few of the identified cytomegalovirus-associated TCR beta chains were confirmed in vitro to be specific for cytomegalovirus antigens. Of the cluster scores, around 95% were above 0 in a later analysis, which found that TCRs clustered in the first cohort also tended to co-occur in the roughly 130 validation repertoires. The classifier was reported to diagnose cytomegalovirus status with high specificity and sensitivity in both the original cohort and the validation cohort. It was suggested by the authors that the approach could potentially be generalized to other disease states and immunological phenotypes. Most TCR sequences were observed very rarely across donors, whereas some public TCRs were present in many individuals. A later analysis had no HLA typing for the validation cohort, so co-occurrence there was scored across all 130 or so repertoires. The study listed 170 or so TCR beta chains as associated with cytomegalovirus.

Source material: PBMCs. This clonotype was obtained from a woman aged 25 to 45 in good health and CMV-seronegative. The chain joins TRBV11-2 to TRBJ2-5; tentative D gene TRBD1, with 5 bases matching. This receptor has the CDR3 CASSHPWQGREETQYF. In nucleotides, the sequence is TGTGCCAGCAGCCATCCCTGGCAGGGCAGAGAAGAGACCCAGTACTTC.